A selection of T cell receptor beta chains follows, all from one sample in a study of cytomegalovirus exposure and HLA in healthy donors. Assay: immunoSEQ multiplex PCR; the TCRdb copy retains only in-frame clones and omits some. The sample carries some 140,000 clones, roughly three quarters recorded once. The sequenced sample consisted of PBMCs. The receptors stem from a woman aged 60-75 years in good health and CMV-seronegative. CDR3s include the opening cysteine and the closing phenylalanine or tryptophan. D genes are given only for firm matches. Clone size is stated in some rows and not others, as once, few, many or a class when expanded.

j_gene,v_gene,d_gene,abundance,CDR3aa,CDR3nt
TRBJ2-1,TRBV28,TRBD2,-,CASSSLTSGDYNEQFF,TGTGCCAGCAGTTCGTTAACTAGCGGGGATTACAATGAGCAGTTCTTC
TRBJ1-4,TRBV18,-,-,CASSTDTTATNEKLFF,TGTGCCAGCTCGACAGATACCACTGCAACTAATGAAAAACTGTTTTTT
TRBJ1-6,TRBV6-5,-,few,CASSYVNRDGAPLHF,TGTGCCAGCAGTTACGTAAACAGGGACGGGGCACCCCTCCACTTT
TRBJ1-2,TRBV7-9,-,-,CASSLGTAFTYGYTF,TGTGCCAGCAGCTTAGGGACAGCTTTTACCTATGGCTACACCTTC
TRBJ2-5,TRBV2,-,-,CASSGQRETQYF,TGTGCCAGCAGTGGCCAGCGAGAGACCCAGTACTTC
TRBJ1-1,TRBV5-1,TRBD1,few,CASSLRQGGEAFF,TGCGCCAGCAGCTTACGACAGGGTGGTGAAGCTTTCTTT
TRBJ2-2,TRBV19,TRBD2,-,CASSISSGGAGELFF,TGTGCCAGTAGTATAAGTAGCGGGGGTGCCGGGGAGCTGTTTTTT
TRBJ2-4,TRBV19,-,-,CASSPRTPLAKNIQYF,TGTGCCAGTAGTCCCAGGACACCCCTAGCCAAAAACATTCAGTACTTC
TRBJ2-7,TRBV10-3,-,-,CAISAPMSEQYF,TGTGCCATCAGTGCACCCATGAGCGAGCAGTACTTC
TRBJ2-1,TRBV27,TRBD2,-,CASKWREVYNEQFF,TGTGCCAGTAAGTGGCGGGAGGTCTACAATGAGCAGTTCTTC
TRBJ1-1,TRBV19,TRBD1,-,CASRNGQGALRTEAFF,TGTGCCAGTAGAAACGGACAGGGGGCCCTGCGCACTGAAGCTTTCTTT
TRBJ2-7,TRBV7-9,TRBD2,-,CASSPLAGGSYEQYF,TGTGCCAGCAGCCCACTAGCGGGAGGTTCCTACGAGCAGTACTTC
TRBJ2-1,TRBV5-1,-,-,CASSSQGISFNEQFF,TGCGCCAGCAGCTCACAGGGTATTTCGTTTAATGAGCAGTTCTTC
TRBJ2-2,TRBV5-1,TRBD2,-,CASSLVASGVIMNTGELFF,TGCGCCAGCAGCTTGGTAGCTAGCGGGGTGATAATGAACACCGGGGAGCTGTTTTTT
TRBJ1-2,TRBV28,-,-,CASSSTGGYTF,TGTGCCAGCAGTTCAACAGGCGGCTACACCTTC
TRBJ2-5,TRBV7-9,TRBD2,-,CASSLAAGGPGTQYF,TGTGCCAGCAGCTTAGCAGCGGGAGGGCCCGGGACCCAGTACTTC
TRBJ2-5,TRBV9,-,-,CASSVAMDYQETQYF,TGTGCCAGCAGCGTAGCTATGGACTACCAAGAGACCCAGTACTTC
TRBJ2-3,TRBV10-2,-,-,CASRGPDTQYF,TGCGCCAGCAGGGGGCCAGATACGCAGTATTTT
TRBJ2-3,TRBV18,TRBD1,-,CASSQTPGQSTDTQYF,TGTGCCAGCTCACAGACGCCGGGACAGAGCACAGATACGCAGTATTTT
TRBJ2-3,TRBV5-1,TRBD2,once,CASSPPRGGRGDTQYF,TGCGCCAGCAGCCCTCCGCGGGGGGGGCGCGGGGATACGCAGTATTTT
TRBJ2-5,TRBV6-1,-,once,CASSEISVQETQYF,TGTGCCAGCAGTGAAATATCCGTCCAAGAGACCCAGTACTTC
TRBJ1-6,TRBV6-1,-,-,CASRRDPASSPLHF,TGTGCCAGCAGGAGGGATCCAGCCAGTTCACCCCTCCACTTT
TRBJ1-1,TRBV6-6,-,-,CASSPGSLPEAFF,TGTGCCAGCAGCCCTGGCAGTCTTCCCGAAGCTTTCTTT
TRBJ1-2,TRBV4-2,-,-,CASSQDNGGPYGYTF,TGTGCCAGCAGCCAAGATAATGGCGGCCCCTATGGCTACACCTTC
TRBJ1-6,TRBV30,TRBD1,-,CAWGYRQGAYNSPLHF,TGTGCCTGGGGGTATCGACAGGGGGCCTATAATTCACCCCTCCACTTT
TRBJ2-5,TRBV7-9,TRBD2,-,CATEPGGETQYF,TGTGCCACCGAGCCCGGGGGGGAGACCCAGTACTTC
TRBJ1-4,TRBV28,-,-,CASSPRGRGNEKLFF,TGTGCCAGCAGCCCCCGGGGGAGAGGGAATGAAAAACTGTTTTTT
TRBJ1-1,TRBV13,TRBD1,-,CASSLKQGAEVTEAFF,TGTGCCAGCAGCTTAAAACAGGGGGCGGAGGTCACTGAAGCTTTCTTT
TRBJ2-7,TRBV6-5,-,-,CASSYGAGSSYEQYF,TGTGCCAGCAGTTACGGGGCGGGGAGCTCCTACGAGCAGTACTTC
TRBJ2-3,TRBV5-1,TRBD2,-,CASSLRGTSGGASTDTQYF,TGCGCCAGCAGCTTGCGTGGGACTAGCGGGGGGGCTAGCACAGATACGCAGTATTTT
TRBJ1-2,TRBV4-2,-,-,CASSQDQGKTATRGLNYGYTF,TGTGCCAGCAGCCAAGATCAGGGGAAGACGGCCACCCGAGGGCTGAACTATGGCTACACCTTC
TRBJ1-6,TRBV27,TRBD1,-,CASSDYRDRGGNSPLHF,TGTGCCAGCAGCGACTACCGGGACAGGGGTGGAAATTCACCCCTCCACTTT
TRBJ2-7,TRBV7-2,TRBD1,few,CASSSNPGQGRDEQYF,TGTGCCAGCAGCTCCAACCCGGGACAGGGGCGCGACGAGCAGTACTTC
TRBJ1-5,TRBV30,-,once,CAWSVGDSNQPQHF,TGTGCCTGGAGTGTAGGAGATAGCAATCAGCCCCAGCATTTT
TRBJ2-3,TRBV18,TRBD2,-,CASSPQAGGTADTQYF,TGTGCCAGCTCACCACAAGCGGGGGGGACAGCAGATACGCAGTATTTT
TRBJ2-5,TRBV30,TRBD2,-,CAWSSGTSGGAAKETQYF,TGTGCCTGGAGTTCCGGGACTAGCGGGGGAGCGGCTAAAGAGACCCAGTACTTC